This T cell receptor (beta chain) was profiled in a study of blood T cell repertoires in COVID-19. Profiling relied on immunoSEQ multiplex PCR, and the TCRdb table lists in-frame clones only, not all of them. The data hold about 220,000 clones, with roughly 84% observed a single time. The CDR3 loop spans 14 amino acids. Trimming removed 7 bases at V and 6 bases at J, with 18 bases between. CDR1 is MNHEY, CDR2 SVGAGI, per germline. The sequence derives from an elderly woman with acute or convalescent COVID-19. The chain couples TRBV6-5 to TRBJ1-2; tentatively, D is TRBD1 (5 bases). Sequences were obtained from peripheral blood. The CDR3 DNA reads TGTGCCAGCAACCCCGGCGGGGGAATCGATGGCTACACCTTC. Translating it yields CASNPGGGIDGYTF.